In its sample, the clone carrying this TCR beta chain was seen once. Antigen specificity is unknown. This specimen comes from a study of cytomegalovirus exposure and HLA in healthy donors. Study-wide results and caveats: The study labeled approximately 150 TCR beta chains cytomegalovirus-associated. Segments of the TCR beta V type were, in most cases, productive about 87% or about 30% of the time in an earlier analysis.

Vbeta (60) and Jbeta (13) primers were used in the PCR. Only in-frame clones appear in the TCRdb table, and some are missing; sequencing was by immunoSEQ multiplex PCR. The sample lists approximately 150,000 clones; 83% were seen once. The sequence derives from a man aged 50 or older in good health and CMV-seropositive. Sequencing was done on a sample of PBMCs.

The CDR3 is CASGVATNTGELFF. DNA of the CDR3: TGTGCCAGCGGAGTCGCCACGAACACCGGGGAGCTGTTTTTT. The rearrangement uses TRBV2 and TRBJ2-2; D uncertain. The CDR3 totals 14 residues. The germline V and J ends were trimmed by 8 bases and 0 bases, with 10 bases remaining between them. CDR1 SNHLY and CDR2 FYNNEI come from the germline V gene.